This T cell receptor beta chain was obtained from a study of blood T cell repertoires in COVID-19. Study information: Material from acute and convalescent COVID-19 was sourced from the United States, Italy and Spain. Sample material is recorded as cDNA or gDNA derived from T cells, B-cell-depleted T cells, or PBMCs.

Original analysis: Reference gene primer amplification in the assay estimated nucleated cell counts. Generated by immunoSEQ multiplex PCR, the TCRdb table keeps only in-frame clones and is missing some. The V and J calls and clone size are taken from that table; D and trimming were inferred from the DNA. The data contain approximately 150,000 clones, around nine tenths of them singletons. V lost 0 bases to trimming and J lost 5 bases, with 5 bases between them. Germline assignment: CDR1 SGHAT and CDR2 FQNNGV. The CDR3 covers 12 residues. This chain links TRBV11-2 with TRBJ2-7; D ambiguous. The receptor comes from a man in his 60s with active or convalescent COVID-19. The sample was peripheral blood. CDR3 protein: CASSLDRDEQYF. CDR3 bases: TGTGCCAGCAGCTTAGATCGAGACGAGCAGTACTTC.